This T cell receptor beta chain came from a study of blood T cell repertoires in COVID-19. On the study more broadly: Samples came from the United States, Italy and Spain, spanning acute and convalescent COVID-19. From T cells, B-cell-depleted T cells, or PBMCs came the material, which was cDNA or gDNA.

This CDR3 spans 13 amino acids. From germline, CDR1 is SQVTM and CDR2 ANQGSEA. V was cut by 7 bases and J by 8 bases, with 21 bases left in between. Under the authors' procedure: Reference gene primer amplification gave nucleated cell count estimates. The assay was immunoSEQ multiplex PCR, and TCRdb's table has in-frame clones only and misses some. V and J calls plus clone size are reproduced from that table; the DNA served to infer D and trimming. The table lists under 300,000 clones, around 86% of them singletons, with 7.1% in the top ten. Material for sequencing was peripheral blood. This sequence originates from a woman between 65 and 79 years old with active or convalescent COVID-19. V is TRBV29-1 and J is TRBJ2-7; D might be TRBD2 (6 bases). Here the CDR3 DNA reads TGCAGCGCCTGGGGTGGCCTGCGGGAAAAGCAGTACTTC. Translation: CSAWGGLREKQYF.